This T cell receptor (beta chain) derives from a study of shared clonotypes between healthy human individuals. Comment on this clone: The antigen is undetermined.

Only in-frame clones appear in the TCRdb table, and some are missing; sequencing was by immunoSEQ multiplex PCR. Of about 1.5 million clones in the sample, roughly 96% were seen once. This CDR3 contains 15 residues. V lost 2 bases, J lost 8 bases, and 10 bases stayed unmatched. Germline V gives CDR1 SGHAT, CDR2 FQNNGV. Study conclusions and caveats: Naive subsets typically showed greater estimated richness than memory subsets. Some clonotypes were shared by all four sorted-subset donors, while others were not shared. The non-shared ones had lower generation probabilities than the shared ones.

The receptor was isolated from a man younger than 40 in good health. V is TRBV11-2 and J is TRBJ2-3, with 7 bases identical to TRBD2. Sequencing was performed on naive CD4+ T cells sorted from blood. As for subset: CD45RA+ positively selected. DNA of the CDR3: TGTGCCAGCAGCTTACCCGGCCGGGGAGGGAGTACGCAGTATTTT. Its protein product is CASSLPGRGGSTQYF.